The 12 T cell receptor beta chains reported below all come from one sample, sequenced in a study of T cell repertoires in cytomegalovirus infection. TCRdb called the reads again in MiXCR, with one record for every CDR3 protein. The sample holds hundreds of thousands of distinct CDR3 sequences, 30% to 35% seen once. No antigen has been assigned to these receptors. The material was cultured CD8+ T cells from PBMCs, obtained from culture after CMV antigen stimulation. All receptors derive from a human donor in good health (CMV status not recorded). Some clones in this sample may be carry-over from other donors' samples.

Many counts were recorded for this clonotype. J is TRBJ2-5 and V is TRBV25-1, with 7 bases fitting TRBD1. V lost 5 bases and J lost 1; bases outside the gene matches: 7. This CDR3 has 15 residues. Germline CDR1 MGHDK, CDR2 SYGVNS. The CDR3 loop reads CASSTHRGPQETQYF. The CDR3 DNA follows: TGTGCCAGCAGTACCCACAGGGGACCCCAAGAGACCCAGTACTTC. Together with reference TRBV25-1 and TRBJ2-5, the CDR3 gives the full variable domain: EADIYQTPRYLVIGTGKKITLECSQTMGHDKMYWYQQDPGMELHLIHYSYGVNSTEKGDLSSESTVSRIRTEHFPLTLESARPSHTSQYLCASSTHRGPQETQYFGPGTRLLVL.

The chain couples TRBV27 to TRBJ2-7; D not resolved. V lost 5 bases, J lost 9 bases, and 23 bases lay in between. This CDR3 comprises 15 residues. The germline V gene has CDR1 MNHEY and CDR2 SMNVEV (reference sequence). CDR3 in DNA: TGTGCCAGCAGTCGTCTTGGTGGCAGGTTGGGCGGGCAGTACGTC. It translates to CASSRLGGRLGGQYV.

This clonotype was detected a few times. The chain employs TRBV12-3 or TRBV12-4 and TRBJ2-1, with D uncertain. This CDR3 comprises 16 residues. Trimming took off 4 bases at V and 2 bases at J, with 15 bases between the two ends. CDR3 DNA sequence: TGTGCCAGCAGTTCGGACCTAGGGAACCCCTACAATGAGCAGTTCTTC. Translated, it gives CASSSDLGNPYNEQFF.

A few counts support this clonotype. The rearrangement joins TRBV27 to TRBJ1-1; maybe TRBD1 (6 bases). Germline V gene data show CDR1 as MNHEY and CDR2 as SMNVEV (reference sequence). The CDR3 covers 15 residues. V was cut by 0 bases and J by 1 base, with 9 bases left in between. The chain's CDR3 is CASSLSWGANTEAFF. CDR3 in DNA: TGTGCCAGCAGTTTATCGTGGGGGGCGAACACTGAAGCTTTCTTT.

This clonotype was seen only a few times. The rearrangement joins TRBV27 to TRBJ1-1, with unresolved D. This CDR3 is built from 15 residues. From germline, CDR1 is MNHEY and CDR2 SMNVEV (reference sequence). Deletions cut 3 bases from V and 1 base from J, with 12 bases between. CDR3 coding DNA: TGTGCCAGCAGTTTTCCCCCTGGACCGAACACTGAAGCTTTCTTT. Its protein product is CASSFPPGPNTEAFF.

This clonotype was observed a few times. This chain joins TRBV5-4 and TRBJ2-1; D is unresolved. Germline V gives CDR1 SGHNT, CDR2 YYREEE (reference sequence). V lost 3 bases, J lost 3 bases, and 13 bases lay in between. The CDR3 is 15 residues long. CDR3 DNA: TGTGCCAGCAGCTCGGATTTGGATGACTACAATGAGCAGTTCTTC. It is translated as CASSSDLDDYNEQFF.

This clonotype showed up just a few times. V usage is TRBV12-5 and J usage is TRBJ1-1; D is uncertain. The CDR3 totals 13 residues. Germline-derived CDR1 and CDR2 are LGHNT and FRNRAP. Trimming took off 2 bases at V and 3 bases at J, with 7 bases between the two ends. The CDR3 loop reads CASGLSSYTEAFF. DNA for the CDR3: TGTGCTAGTGGTTTGTCTTCTTACACTGAAGCTTTCTTT.

This clonotype was seen more than once but under ten times. The chain is built from TRBV29-1 and TRBJ2-3, with D perhaps TRBD1 (6 bases). V was clipped by 4 bases and J by 0 bases, with 11 bases between them. Germline V CDR1 and CDR2: SQVTM, ANQGSEA. The CDR3 has 14 residues. The CDR3 DNA follows: TGCAGCGTTGGCCAGGGGCCCAGCACAGATACGCAGTATTTT. It encodes CSVGQGPSTDTQYF.

The sample holds a few counts of this clonotype. The chain is built from TRBV4-2 and TRBJ1-2; 9 positions agree with TRBD1. The CDR3 extends over 16 amino acids. The germline gives CDR1 LGHNA, CDR2 YNFKEQ. J lost 7 bases, V lost 2 bases, and 11 bases had no gene match. Written as DNA, the CDR3 is TGTGCCAGCAGCCAACGCCCAATACAGGGGGCAAGTGGCTACACCTTC. It is translated as CASSQRPIQGASGYTF.

Turning to this clonotype: This may arise from a read error, as a much more abundant clone is one base away. The chain combines TRBV7-2 with TRBJ2-2; 7 nucleotides agree with TRBD2. Germline V lookup: CDR1 SGHTA, CDR2 FQGNSA. Trimming at V came to 5 bases and at J to 2 bases, leaving 11 bases not matched to a gene. The CDR3 runs to 17 residues. CDR3 amino acids: CASSTVRLAVNTGELFF. CDR3 DNA sequence: TGTGCCAGCAGCACAGTTCGGCTAGCGGTAAACACCGGGGAGCTGTTTTTT.

The chain carries TRBV6-6 and TRBJ2-5; D is ambiguous. The CDR3 totals 14 residues. Trimming cost V 7 bases and J 3 bases, with 15 bases left between them. Germline V gene data show CDR1 as MNHNY and CDR2 as SVGAGI (reference sequence). CDR3 protein: CASMIGGWEETQYF. The DNA of the CDR3 is TGTGCCAGCATGATCGGTGGTTGGGAAGAGACCCAGTACTTC.

This clonotype was counted a single time. The rearrangement links TRBV5-4 to TRBJ2-2; D is ambiguous. The CDR3 extends over 12 amino acids. CDR1 SGHNT and CDR2 YYREEE come from the germline V gene (reference sequence). V lost 9 bases and J lost 5, with 11 bases in between. CDR3 nucleotide sequence: TGTGCCATTAGGGTGGGGACCGGGGAGCTGTTTTTT. This gives the protein CAIRVGTGELFF.